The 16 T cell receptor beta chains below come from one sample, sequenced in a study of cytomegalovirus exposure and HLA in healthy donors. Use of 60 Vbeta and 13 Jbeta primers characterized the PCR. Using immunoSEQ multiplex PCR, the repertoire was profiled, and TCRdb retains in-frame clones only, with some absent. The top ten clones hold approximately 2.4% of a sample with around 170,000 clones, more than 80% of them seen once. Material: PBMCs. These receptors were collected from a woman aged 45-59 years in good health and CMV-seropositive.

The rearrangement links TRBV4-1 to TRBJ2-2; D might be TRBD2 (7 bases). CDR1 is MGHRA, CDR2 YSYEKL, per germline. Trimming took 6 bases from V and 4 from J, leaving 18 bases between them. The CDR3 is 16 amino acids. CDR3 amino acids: CASSLSWGGGTGELFF. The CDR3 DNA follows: TGCGCCAGCAGTCTGAGTTGGGGGGGCGGCACCGGGGAGCTGTTTTTT.

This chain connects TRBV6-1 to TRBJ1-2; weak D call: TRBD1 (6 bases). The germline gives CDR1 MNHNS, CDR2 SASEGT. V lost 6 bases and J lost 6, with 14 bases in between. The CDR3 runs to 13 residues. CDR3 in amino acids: CASRTGTKDGYTF. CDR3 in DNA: TGTGCCAGCAGAACCGGGACAAAGGATGGCTACACCTTC.

This CDR3 reads CASSQARAEMNTEAFF. CDR3 nucleotide sequence: TGTGCCAGCAGCCAAGCCAGGGCAGAGATGAACACTGAAGCTTTCTTT. J is TRBJ1-1 and V is TRBV4-2, with TRBD1 as a possible D gene (5 bases). The CDR3 extends over 16 amino acids. Trimming stripped 1 base from V and 0 bases from J, with 12 bases between. Germline V gene lookup returns CDR1 LGHNA and CDR2 YNFKEQ.

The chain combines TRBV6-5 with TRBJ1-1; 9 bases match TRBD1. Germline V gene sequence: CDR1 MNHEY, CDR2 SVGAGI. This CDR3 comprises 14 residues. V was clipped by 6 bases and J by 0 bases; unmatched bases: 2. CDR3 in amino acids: CASSRQGVNTEAFF. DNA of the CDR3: TGTGCCAGCAGCCGACAGGGGGTGAACACTGAAGCTTTCTTT.

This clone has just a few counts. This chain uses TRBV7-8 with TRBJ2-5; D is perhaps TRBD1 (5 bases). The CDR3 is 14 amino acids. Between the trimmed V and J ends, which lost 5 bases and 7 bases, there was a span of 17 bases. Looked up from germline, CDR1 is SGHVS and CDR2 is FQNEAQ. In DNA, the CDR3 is TGTGCCAGCAGCCGAGTACAGGACCCAGGGACCCAGTACTTC. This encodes CASSRVQDPGTQYF.

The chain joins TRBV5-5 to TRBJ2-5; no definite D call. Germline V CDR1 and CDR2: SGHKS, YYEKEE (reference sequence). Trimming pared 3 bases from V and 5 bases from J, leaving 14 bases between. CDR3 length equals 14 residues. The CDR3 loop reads CASSSTATRETQYF. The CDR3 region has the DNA TGTGCCAGCAGCTCAACCGCTACGAGGGAGACCCAGTACTTC.

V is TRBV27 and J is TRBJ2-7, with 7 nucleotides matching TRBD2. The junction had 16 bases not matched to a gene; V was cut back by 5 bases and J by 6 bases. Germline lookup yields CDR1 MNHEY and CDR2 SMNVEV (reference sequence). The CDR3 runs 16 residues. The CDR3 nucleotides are TGTGCCAGCAGTCCCCGCGGGAGTGCGCCCCCCGCCGAGCAGTACTTC. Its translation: CASSPRGSAPPAEQYF.

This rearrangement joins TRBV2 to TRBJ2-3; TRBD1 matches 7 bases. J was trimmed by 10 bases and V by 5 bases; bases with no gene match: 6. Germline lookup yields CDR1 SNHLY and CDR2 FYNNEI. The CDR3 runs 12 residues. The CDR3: CASSNRGRAQYF. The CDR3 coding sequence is TGTGCCAGCAGTAACAGGGGCAGAGCGCAGTATTTT.

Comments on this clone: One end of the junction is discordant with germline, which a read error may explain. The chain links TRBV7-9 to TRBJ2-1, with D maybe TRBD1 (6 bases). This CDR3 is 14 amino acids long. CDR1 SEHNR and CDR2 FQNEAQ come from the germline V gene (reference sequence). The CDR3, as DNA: TGTTCCAGCAGCTTTGGGTCAGGGGACGATGAGCAGTTCTTC. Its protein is CSSSFGSGDDEQFF. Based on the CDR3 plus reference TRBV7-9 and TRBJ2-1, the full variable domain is DTGVSQNPRHKITKRGQNVTFRCDPISEHNRLYWYRQTLGQGPEFLTYFQNEAQLEKSRLLSDRFSAERPKGSFSTLEIQRTEQGDSAMYLCSSSFGSGDDEQFFGPGTRLTVL.

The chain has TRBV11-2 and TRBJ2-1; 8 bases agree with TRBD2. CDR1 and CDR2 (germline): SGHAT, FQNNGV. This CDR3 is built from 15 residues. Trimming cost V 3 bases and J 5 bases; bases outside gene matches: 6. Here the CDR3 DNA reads TGTGCCAGCAGCTTGAGCGGGGGCCGAAACAATGAGCAGTTCTTC. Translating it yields CASSLSGGRNNEQFF.

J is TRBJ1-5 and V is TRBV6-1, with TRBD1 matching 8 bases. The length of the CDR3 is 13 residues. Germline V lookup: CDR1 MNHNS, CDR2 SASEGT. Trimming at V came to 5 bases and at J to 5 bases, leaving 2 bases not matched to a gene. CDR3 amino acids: CASSTGGYQPQHF. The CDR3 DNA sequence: TGTGCCAGCAGTACAGGGGGATATCAGCCCCAGCATTTT.

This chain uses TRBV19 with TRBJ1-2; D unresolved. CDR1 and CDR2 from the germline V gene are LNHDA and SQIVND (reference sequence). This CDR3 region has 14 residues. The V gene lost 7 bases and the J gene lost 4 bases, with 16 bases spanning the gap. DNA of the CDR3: TGTGCCAGTACCCGCGGCGGTGAAATCTATGGCTACACCTTC. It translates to CASTRGGEIYGYTF. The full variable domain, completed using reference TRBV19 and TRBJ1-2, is DGGITQSPKYLFRKEGQNVTLSCEQNLNHDAMYWYRQDPGQGLRLIYYSQIVNDFQKGDIAEGYSVSREKKESFPLTVTSAQKNPTAFYLCASTRGGEIYGYTFGSGTRLTVV.

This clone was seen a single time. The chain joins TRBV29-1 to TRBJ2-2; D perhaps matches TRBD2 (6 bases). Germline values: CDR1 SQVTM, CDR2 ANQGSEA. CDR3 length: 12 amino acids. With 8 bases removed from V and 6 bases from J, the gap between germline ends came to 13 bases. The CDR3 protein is CSIRDSPGELFF. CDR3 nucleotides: TGCAGCATTCGGGACTCTCCCGGGGAGCTGTTTTTT.

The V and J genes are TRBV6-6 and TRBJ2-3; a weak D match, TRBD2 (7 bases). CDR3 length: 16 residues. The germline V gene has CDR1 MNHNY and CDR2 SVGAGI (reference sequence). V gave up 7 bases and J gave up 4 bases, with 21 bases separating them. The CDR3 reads CASMVFGGGPPDTQYF. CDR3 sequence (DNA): TGTGCCAGCATGGTTTTTGGGGGGGGGCCTCCAGATACGCAGTATTTT.

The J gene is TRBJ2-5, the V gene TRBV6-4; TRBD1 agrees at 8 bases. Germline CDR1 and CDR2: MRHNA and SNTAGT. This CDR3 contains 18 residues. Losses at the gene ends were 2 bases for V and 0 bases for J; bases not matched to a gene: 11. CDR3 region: CASSDPKVGQGNQETQYF. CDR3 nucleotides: TGTGCCAGCAGTGACCCTAAGGTAGGACAGGGAAACCAAGAGACCCAGTACTTC.

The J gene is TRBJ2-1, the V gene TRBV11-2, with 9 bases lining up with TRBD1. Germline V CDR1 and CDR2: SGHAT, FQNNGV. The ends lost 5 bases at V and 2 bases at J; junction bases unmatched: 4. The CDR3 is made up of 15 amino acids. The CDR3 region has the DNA TGTGCCAGCAGCCGAGGGACAGGGACCTACAATGAGCAGTTCTTC. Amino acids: CASSRGTGTYNEQFF.